This is a list of T cell receptor beta chains from one sample in a study of T cells in Graves' hyperthyroidism and ophthalmopathy. TCRdb ran MiXCR on the multiplex PCR reads and lists one entry per CDR3 protein. The repertoire includes approximately 590,000 distinct CDR3 sequences, about half of them detected once, and nearly 8.5% sits in the top ten. The sequencing sample was made of peripheral blood or thyroid tissue (not recorded which). The receptors come from a woman aged 18-29 years with Graves' hyperthyroidism. The CDR3 runs from the conserved cysteine through the conserved F or W. Each record gives: D gene, clone size, V gene, J gene, CDR3 DNA, CDR3 protein. A D gene is named only where the DNA matches it firmly. Size is omitted from some rows. Given values are once, few, many or a class for expanded clones.

TRBD2,few,TRBV9,TRBJ2-5,TGTGCCAGCAGCACCGCGGGACTAGCGGGGGAAGAGACCCAGTACTTC,CASSTAGLAGEETQYF
NA,once,TRBV10-3,TRBJ1-6,TGTGCCATCACCTGGGCTTCACCCCTCCACTTT,CAITWASPLHF
NA,NA,TRBV7-9,TRBJ1-2,TGTGCCAGCAAGCAGGAACCCGGACAAGGGGGCTACACCTTC,CASKQEPGQGGYTF
TRBD1,NA,TRBV15,TRBJ1-4,TGTGCCACCAGCAGAGAAGTAGGGGGCCTTGAAAAACTGTTTTTT,CATSREVGGLEKLFF
NA,NA,TRBV7-2,TRBJ1-1,TGTGCCAGCAGCTTAGACCAGGGCTTTAGCACTGAAGCTTTCTTT,CASSLDQGFSTEAFF
NA,NA,TRBV10-3,TRBJ1-2,TGTGCCATCAGTGAGTCGCCAGGGTTAAGTGGCTACACCTTC,CAISESPGLSGYTF
NA,NA,TRBV25-1,TRBJ1-2,TGTGCCAGTGAACCGGGACTGTCTAACTATGGCTACACCTTC,CASEPGLSNYGYTF
NA,NA,TRBV10-3,TRBJ2-5,TGTGCCATCAGTGAAGGGCGCAGGATGGGAGAGACCCAGTACTTC,CAISEGRRMGETQYF
NA,NA,TRBV7-2,TRBJ2-7,TGTGCCAGCAGCCAAGAACCGAGCTCCTACGAGCAGTACTTC,CASSQEPSSYEQYF
NA,NA,TRBV12-3/TRBV12-4,TRBJ2-7,TGTGCCAGCAATACATGGAGCTACGAGCAGTACTTC,CASNTWSYEQYF
NA,few,TRBV7-9,TRBJ1-1,TGTGCCAGCTCCGAGGGGCAGATAGGGAACACTGAAGCTTTCTTT,CASSEGQIGNTEAFF
TRBD1,NA,TRBV19,TRBJ2-7,TGTGCCAGTAGTATCAACGGACAGGGGGCGGAAGAGCAGTACTTC,CASSINGQGAEEQYF
TRBD1,NA,TRBV7-8,TRBJ1-6,TGTGCCAGCAGCACGGGACAGGGGAATTCACCCCTCCACTTT,CASSTGQGNSPLHF
TRBD2,few,TRBV14,TRBJ2-5,TGTGCCAGCAGCCAAATGACTAGCGGGAGTGGAGAGACCCAGTACTTC,CASSQMTSGSGETQYF
NA,NA,TRBV7-6,TRBJ2-7,TGTGCCAGCAGCTTAGTCAATGAGCAGTACTTC,CASSLVNEQYF
NA,many,TRBV7-3,TRBJ1-4,TGTGCCAGCAGCTTAGGACCTCATGAAAAACTGTTTTTT,CASSLGPHEKLFF
TRBD2,many,TRBV24-1,TRBJ2-7,TGTGCCACCAGTGATCCGGGACTAGCGGGAGACGAGCAGTACTTC,CATSDPGLAGDEQYF
TRBD1,NA,TRBV2,TRBJ1-5,TGTGCCAGCCGGAACAGGGGCGCGGGTCAGCCCCAGCATTTT,CASRNRGAGQPQHF
NA,few,TRBV7-3,TRBJ2-2,TGTGCCAGCAGCTTAAGGCAGGGTCAGCCCGGGGAGCTGTTTTTT,CASSLRQGQPGELFF
TRBD1,once,TRBV15,TRBJ1-2,TGTGCCACCAGCGAGGACAGGGTTCTAGATGGCTACACCTTC,CATSEDRVLDGYTF
TRBD1,few,TRBV6-5,TRBJ2-7,TGTGCCAGCAGCTACACAGGGGGAGGCTACGAGCAGTACTTC,CASSYTGGGYEQYF
NA,NA,TRBV7-3,TRBJ2-5,TGTGCCAGCAGCTTACACGGTGCCTACGAGACCCAGTACTTC,CASSLHGAYETQYF
NA,NA,TRBV7-2,TRBJ1-6,TGTGCCAGCAGCCAAGGACAGAATGGTTCACCCCTCCACTTT,CASSQGQNGSPLHF
TRBD1,NA,TRBV29-1,TRBJ1-1,TGCAGCGTTTTAACAGGGGGCCCTGAAGCTTTCTTT,CSVLTGGPEAFF
TRBD1,NA,TRBV29-1,TRBJ1-5,TGCAGCATGGGGGGGACAGGGGCGAAACAGCCCCAGCATTTT,CSMGGTGAKQPQHF
NA,many,TRBV9,TRBJ1-3,TGTGCCAGCAGCGTACAACCAACTGGAAACACCATATATTTT,CASSVQPTGNTIYF
TRBD1,few,TRBV10-3,TRBJ1-4,TGTGCCAGCAGACCGGGACAGGGGGCGCGTACTAATGAAAAACTGTTTTTT,CASRPGQGARTNEKLFF
TRBD1,NA,TRBV11-3,TRBJ1-5,TGTGCCAGCAGCCCGAAGGACAGGGGAGATAGCAATCAGCCCCAGCATTTT,CASSPKDRGDSNQPQHF
NA,many,TRBV10-3,TRBJ2-7,TGTGCCATCAGTGAGTCAGGGTACGAGCAGTACTTC,CAISESGYEQYF
TRBD2,NA,TRBV10-3,TRBJ2-7,TGTGCCATCAGTGAGTGGGCTAGCGGCTCCTACGAGCAGTACTTC,CAISEWASGSYEQYF
TRBD1,NA,TRBV20-1,TRBJ2-7,TGCAGTGCTAGCCCCGGGACAGGGGAGGCCTACGAGCAGTACTTC,CSASPGTGEAYEQYF
NA,NA,TRBV2,TRBJ1-2,TGTGCCAGCAGTGAGACAGGCGCCCCCTTC,CASSETGAPF
TRBD2,NA,TRBV9,TRBJ2-7,TGTGCCAGCAGCGTAGAGGGCGGGAGTCTCTACGAGCAGTACTTC,CASSVEGGSLYEQYF
TRBD1,NA,TRBV20-1,TRBJ1-2,TGCAGTGCTAGAGATTCGGGACAGCACTACCTTGGCTACACCTTC,CSARDSGQHYLGYTF
NA,many,TRBV10-3,TRBJ1-1,TGTGCCATCAGTGAGCCACAGGGAAAGAACACTGAAGCTTTCTTT,CAISEPQGKNTEAFF
TRBD1,many,TRBV7-2,TRBJ1-4,TGTGCCAGCAGTGGTGCGAGGACAGGGTCCAGTGAAAAACTGTTTTTT,CASSGARTGSSEKLFF